This TCR beta chain was identified during a study of blood T cell repertoires in COVID-19. Across the study: Researchers got acute and convalescent COVID-19 samples from the United States, Italy and Spain. T cells, B-cell-depleted T cells, or PBMCs provided the cDNA or gDNA that served as material.

How the authors handled the data: Amplification of reference gene primers provided the estimated nucleated cell counts. This table comes from immunoSEQ multiplex PCR, and its TCRdb copy is limited to in-frame clones, with some not included. The DNA gave D and trimming, while V, J and clone size come from that table. The table lists approximately 220,000 clones, approximately 83% of them singletons, with 3% in the top ten. In germline, CDR1 is KGHSH, CDR2 LQKENI. V shed 4 bases and J 1 base; nucleotides not matched to a gene: 6. The length of the CDR3 is 15 residues. The sequenced material came from peripheral blood. This sequence was found in a woman aged 25 to 39 who had recovered from COVID-19. The chain couples TRBV18 to TRBJ2-5; 7 nucleotides match TRBD2. CDR3 region: CASSRQGGLQETQYF. The DNA of the CDR3 is TGTGCCAGCTCACGGCAGGGAGGGCTCCAAGAGACCCAGTACTTC.